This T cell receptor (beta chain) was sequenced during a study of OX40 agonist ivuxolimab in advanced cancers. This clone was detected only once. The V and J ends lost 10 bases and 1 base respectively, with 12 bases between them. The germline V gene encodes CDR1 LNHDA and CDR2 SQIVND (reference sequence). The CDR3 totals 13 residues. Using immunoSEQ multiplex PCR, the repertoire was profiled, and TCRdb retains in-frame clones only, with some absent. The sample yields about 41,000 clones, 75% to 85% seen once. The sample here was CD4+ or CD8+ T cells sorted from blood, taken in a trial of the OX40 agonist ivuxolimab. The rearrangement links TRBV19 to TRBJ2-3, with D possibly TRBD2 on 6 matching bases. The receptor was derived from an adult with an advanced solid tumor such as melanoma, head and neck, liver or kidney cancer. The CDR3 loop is CATLSGGTDTQYF. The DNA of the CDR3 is TGTGCCACCCTTTCGGGAGGCACAGATACGCAGTATTTT.